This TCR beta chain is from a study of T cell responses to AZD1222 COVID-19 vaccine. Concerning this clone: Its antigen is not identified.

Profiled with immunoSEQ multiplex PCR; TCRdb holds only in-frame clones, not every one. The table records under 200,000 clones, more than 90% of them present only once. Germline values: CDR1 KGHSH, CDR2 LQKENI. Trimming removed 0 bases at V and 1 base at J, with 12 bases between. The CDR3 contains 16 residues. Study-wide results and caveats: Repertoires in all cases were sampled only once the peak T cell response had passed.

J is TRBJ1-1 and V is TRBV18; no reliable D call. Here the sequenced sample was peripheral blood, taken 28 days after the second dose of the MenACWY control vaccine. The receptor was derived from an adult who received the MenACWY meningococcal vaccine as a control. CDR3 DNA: TGTGCCAGCTCACCACCGGTTCGTGGGTCGAACACTGAAGCTTTCTTT. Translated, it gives CASSPPVRGSNTEAFF.